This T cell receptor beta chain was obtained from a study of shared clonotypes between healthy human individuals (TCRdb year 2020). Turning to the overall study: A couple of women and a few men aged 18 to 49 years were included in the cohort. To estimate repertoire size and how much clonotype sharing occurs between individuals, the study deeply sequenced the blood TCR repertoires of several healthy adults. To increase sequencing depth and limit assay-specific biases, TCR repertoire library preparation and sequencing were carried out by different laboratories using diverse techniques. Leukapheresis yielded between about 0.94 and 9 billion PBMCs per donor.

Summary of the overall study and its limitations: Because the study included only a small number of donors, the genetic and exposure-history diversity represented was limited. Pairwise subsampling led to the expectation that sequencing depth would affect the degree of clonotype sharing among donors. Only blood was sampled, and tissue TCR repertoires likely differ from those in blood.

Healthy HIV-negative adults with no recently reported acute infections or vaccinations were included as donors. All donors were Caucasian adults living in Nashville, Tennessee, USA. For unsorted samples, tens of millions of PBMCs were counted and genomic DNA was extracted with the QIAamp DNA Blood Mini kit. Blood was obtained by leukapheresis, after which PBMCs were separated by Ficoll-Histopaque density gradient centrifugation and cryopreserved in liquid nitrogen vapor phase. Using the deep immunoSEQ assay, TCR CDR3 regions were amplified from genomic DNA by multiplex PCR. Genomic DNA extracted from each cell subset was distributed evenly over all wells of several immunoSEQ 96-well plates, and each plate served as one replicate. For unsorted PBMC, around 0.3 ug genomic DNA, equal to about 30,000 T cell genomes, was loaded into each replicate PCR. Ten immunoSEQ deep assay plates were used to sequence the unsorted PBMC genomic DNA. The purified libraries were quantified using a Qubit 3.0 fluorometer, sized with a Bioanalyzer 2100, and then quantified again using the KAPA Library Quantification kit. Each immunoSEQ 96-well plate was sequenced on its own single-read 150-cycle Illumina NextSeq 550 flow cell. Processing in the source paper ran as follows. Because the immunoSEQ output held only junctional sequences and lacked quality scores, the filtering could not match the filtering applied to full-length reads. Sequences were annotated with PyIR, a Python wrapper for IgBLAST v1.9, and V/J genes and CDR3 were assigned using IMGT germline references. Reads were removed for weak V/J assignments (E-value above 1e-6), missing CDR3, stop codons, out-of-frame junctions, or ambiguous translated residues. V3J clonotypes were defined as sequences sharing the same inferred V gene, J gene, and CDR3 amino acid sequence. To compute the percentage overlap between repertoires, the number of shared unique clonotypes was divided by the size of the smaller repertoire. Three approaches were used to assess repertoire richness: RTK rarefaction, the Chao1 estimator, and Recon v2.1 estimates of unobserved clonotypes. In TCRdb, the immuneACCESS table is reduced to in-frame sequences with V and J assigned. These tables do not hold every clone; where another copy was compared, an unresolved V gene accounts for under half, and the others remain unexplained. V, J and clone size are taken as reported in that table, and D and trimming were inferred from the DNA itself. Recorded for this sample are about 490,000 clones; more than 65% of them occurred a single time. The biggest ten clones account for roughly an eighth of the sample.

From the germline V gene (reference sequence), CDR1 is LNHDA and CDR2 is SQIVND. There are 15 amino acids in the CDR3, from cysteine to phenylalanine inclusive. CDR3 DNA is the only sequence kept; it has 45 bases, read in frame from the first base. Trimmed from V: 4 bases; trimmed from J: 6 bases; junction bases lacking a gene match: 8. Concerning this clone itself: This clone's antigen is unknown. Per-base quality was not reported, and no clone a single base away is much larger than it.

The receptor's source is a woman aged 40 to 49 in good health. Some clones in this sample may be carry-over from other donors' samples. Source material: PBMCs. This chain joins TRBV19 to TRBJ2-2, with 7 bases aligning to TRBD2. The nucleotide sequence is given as TGTGCCAGTAGTACCCCCAAGCTAGCGGCCGGGGAGCTGTTTTTT. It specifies CASSTPKLAAGELFF.